This TCR beta chain is from a study of CD8+CD57+ T cells in acquired aplastic anemia. Study context: Sorted CD4+ plus CD8+ cells gave DNA averaging 3.2 ug.

The authors sequenced patients whose flow cytometry had shown CD8+CD57+ cell expansion. Patients were untreated when blood was sampled. Germline CDR1 is SEHNR and CDR2 is FQNEAQ (reference sequence). CDR3 length: 15 residues. The V segment lost 2 bases and the J segment 10 bases; nucleotides outside the gene matches: 8. TCR beta VDJ and CDR3 profiling used genomic DNA as template. Each CDR3 protein gets one entry after TCRdb re-called the reads with MiXCR. The sample lists 150,000 to 200,000 distinct CDR3 sequences, more than 60% seen once, with about two fifths in the top ten. The source of this sequence is a human donor with aplastic anemia. The rearrangement uses TRBV7-9 and TRBJ1-6; TRBD1 matches at 7 bases. Input material: sorted CD4+, CD8+, or CD8+CD57+ T cells (not recorded which) from PBMCs. The CDR3 DNA follows: TGTGCCAGCAGCTTATCAGGGACAGAGCTATCACCCCTCCACTTT. Translating gives CASSLSGTELSPLHF.